The next 15 T cell receptor beta chains were all read from a single sample in a study of T-cell reconstitution after alpha-beta-depleted transplantation in children. Researchers prepared the TCRbeta library using unique molecular identifiers, the study reports. TCRdb reprocessed the PCR reads via MiXCR and lists one record per CDR3 protein. Of more than 200,000 distinct CDR3 sequences listed, 7.5% to 10% were seen once; the top ten hold approximately 4.7%. The source material was PBMCs from the stem cell graft donor, sampled from the stem cell graft. The receptors were sampled from a human donor who donated a stem cell graft to a child with SCID.

This clonotype was seen ten or more times. V is TRBV12-3 or TRBV12-4 and J is TRBJ1-4; maybe TRBD1 (5 bases). Trimming took off 8 bases at V and 2 bases at J, with 15 bases between the two ends. The CDR3 contains 15 residues. CDR3 region: CASQRMGRTNEKLFF. The CDR3 DNA follows: TGTGCCAGCCAACGCATGGGGCGGACTAATGAAAAACTGTTTTTT.

Many counts were recorded for this clonotype. This sequence joins TRBV5-1 and TRBJ2-5, with 8 bases identical to TRBD2. The CDR3 runs to 15 residues. Unmatched junction bases numbered 6, after V lost 4 bases and J lost 1 base. Germline CDR1 SGHRS, CDR2 YFSETQ. The CDR3 spells CASSGSLAVQETQYF. The CDR3 region has the DNA TGCGCCAGCAGCGGTTCACTAGCGGTCCAAGAGACCCAGTACTTC.

This clonotype was picked up many times. The gene calls are TRBV12-3 or TRBV12-4 and TRBJ1-6, with D possibly TRBD1 on 6 matching bases. The CDR3 totals 14 residues. Trimming left V 6 bases short and J 10 bases short, with 16 bases between. CDR3 loop: CASRTQGFDSPLHF. The CDR3 DNA reads TGTGCCAGCAGAACTCAGGGGTTTGACTCACCCCTCCACTTT.

This clonotype appeared many times. The chain employs TRBV7-2 and TRBJ2-7; the D gene is possibly TRBD2 (5 bases). CDR3 length equals 13 residues. The V end was cut by 7 bases, the J end by 2 bases, with 12 bases between. Germline V gene sequence: CDR1 SGHTA, CDR2 FQGNSA. For the CDR3, the DNA is TGTGCCAGCAAGCTTATGGGAGCCTACGAGCAGTACTTC. Its translation is CASKLMGAYEQYF.

Many counts were recorded for this clonotype. The chain is built from TRBV10-3 and TRBJ1-3; D might be TRBD1 (5 bases). The CDR3 spans 15 residues. With 3 bases removed from V and 2 bases from J, the gap between germline ends came to 11 bases. Per germline, CDR1 ENHRY and CDR2 SYGVKD. The CDR3 spells CAISDVQVTGNTIYF. The CDR3 nucleotides read TGTGCCATCAGTGACGTACAGGTGACTGGAAACACCATATATTTT.

This clonotype was counted at least ten times. The genes are TRBV5-1 and TRBJ2-2; perhaps TRBD2 as D (6 bases). Germline assignment: CDR1 SGHRS and CDR2 YFSETQ. The CDR3 contains 15 residues. Trimming cost V 0 bases and J 3 bases, with 9 bases left between them. The DNA for the CDR3 is TGCGCCAGCAGCTTGGTCTGGGGGGACACCGGGGAGCTGTTTTTT. Its protein product is CASSLVWGDTGELFF. Looking up the rest from reference TRBV5-1 and TRBJ2-2 gives the full variable domain: KAGVTQTPRYLIKTRGQQVTLSCSPISGHRSVSWYQQTPGQGLQFLFEYFSETQRNKGNFPGRFSGRQFSNSRSEMNVSTLELGDSALYLCASSLVWGDTGELFFGEGSRLTVL.

Many counts were recorded for this clonotype. This rearrangement joins TRBV9 to TRBJ1-6, with a weak D call TRBD1 (6 bases). Germline values: CDR1 SGDLS, CDR2 YYNGEE. The CDR3 consists of 15 residues. V was trimmed by 0 bases and J by 7 bases, leaving 11 bases between them. The CDR3 DNA is TGTGCCAGCAGCGTAGGGCAGGGGATGAATTCACCCCTCCACTTT. Translation gives CASSVGQGMNSPLHF.

This clonotype showed up just a few times. The V call is TRBV5-1, the J call TRBJ2-2; 11 bases are shared with TRBD1. The junction had 2 bases not matched to a gene; V was cut back by 3 bases and J by 4 bases. Germline V gives CDR1 SGHRS, CDR2 YFSETQ. The CDR3 loop spans 15 amino acids. The CDR3 bases are TGCGCCAGCAGCTGGACAGGGGGCACCACCGGGGAGCTGTTTTTT. Protein sequence: CASSWTGGTTGELFF.

This chain uses TRBV2 with TRBJ1-2; D not resolved. Trimming stripped 0 bases from V and 3 bases from J, with 8 bases between. In germline, CDR1 is SNHLY, CDR2 FYNNEI. This CDR3 has 14 residues. The CDR3 bases are TGTGCCAGCAGTGAAGCTGCGAGCTACTATGGCTACACCTTC. As protein: CASSEAASYYGYTF.

In this sample, this clonotype turned up many times. The chain links TRBV5-1 to TRBJ2-6, with unresolved D. CDR1 is SGHRS, CDR2 YFSETQ, per germline. Trimming took off 1 base at V and 0 bases at J, with 5 bases between the two ends. This CDR3 is 15 amino acids long. The CDR3 region has the DNA TGCGCCAGCAGCTTGCCGTTCTCTGGGGCCAACGTCCTGACTTTC. The encoded protein is CASSLPFSGANVLTF. The entire variable domain, with the rest obtained from reference TRBV5-1 and TRBJ2-6, is as follows: KAGVTQTPRYLIKTRGQQVTLSCSPISGHRSVSWYQQTPGQGLQFLFEYFSETQRNKGNFPGRFSGRQFSNSRSEMNVSTLELGDSALYLCASSLPFSGANVLTFGAGSRLTVL.

This clonotype was picked up many times. V usage is TRBV6-1 and J usage is TRBJ2-3; 7 nucleotides match TRBD2. Per the germline V gene, CDR1 is MNHNS and CDR2 is SASEGT. The CDR3 is 19 residues long. Trimming at V came to 3 bases and at J to 1 base, leaving 16 bases not matched to a gene. CDR3 residues: CASSETLRIRTRCTDTQYF. CDR3 nucleotide sequence: TGTGCCAGCAGTGAGACGCTACGAATTCGGACTAGATGCACAGATACGCAGTATTTT.

This clonotype was counted at least ten times. V and J are TRBV9 and TRBJ2-1, with no clear D. This CDR3 comprises 13 residues. Germline values: CDR1 SGDLS, CDR2 YYNGEE. The V and J ends lost 0 bases and 8 bases respectively, with 9 bases between them. The CDR3 DNA is TGTGCCAGCAGCGTAGCCGGGTGGGATGAGCAGTTCTTC. As protein: CASSVAGWDEQFF.

This clonotype was detected many times. The chain is built from TRBV13 and TRBJ2-7, with 7 bases lining up with TRBD1. J gave up 0 bases and V 3 bases, and 2 bases lay outside the gene matches. The CDR3 spans 14 residues. Germline V lookup: CDR1 PRHDT, CDR2 FYEKMQ (reference sequence). The CDR3 nucleotides are TGTGCCAGCAGCTTGACAGGGTACTCCTACGAGCAGTACTTC. Its protein is CASSLTGYSYEQYF.

Many counts were recorded for this clonotype. This sequence joins TRBV2 and TRBJ2-7; TRBD2 might be the D (5 bases). The ends were cut back, 6 bases at V and 9 bases at J, with 18 bases in the middle. The CDR3 is 13 residues long. CDR1 SNHLY and CDR2 FYNNEI come from the germline V gene. The CDR3 region is CASSPGVDVRQYF. The CDR3 coding sequence is TGTGCCAGCAGCCCCGGGGTTGACGTACGGCAGTACTTC.

The sample holds many counts of this clonotype. CDR3 sequence: CASSSGTGDYEQYF. CDR3 sequence (DNA): TGTGCCAGCAGCTCCGGGACAGGGGACTACGAGCAGTACTTC. The rearrangement links TRBV5-6 to TRBJ2-7, with 10 nucleotides matching TRBD1. With 3 bases clipped from V and 3 bases from J, the junction kept 3 bases outside the gene matches. The CDR3 covers 14 residues. CDR1 is SGHDT, CDR2 YYEEEE, per germline.